The 18 T cell receptor beta chains given below trace back to one sample, sequenced in a study of blood T cell repertoires in COVID-19. Some clones are missing from TCRdb's copy, which holds only in-frame ones; the method was immunoSEQ multiplex PCR. The data contain 300,000 to 350,000 clones, less than 90% of them singletons. The sequenced sample consisted of PBMCs or T cells enriched from blood (not recorded which). These receptors all come from a woman between 25 and 40 years old who had recovered from COVID-19.

V and J are TRBV12-5 and TRBJ1-1; 8 bases are a match to TRBD1. V lost 2 bases and J lost 5; bases outside the gene matches: 7. The CDR3 totals 15 residues. The V gene's germline CDR1 is LGHNT and CDR2 FRNRAP. This CDR3 is CASGLQRQGQTEAFF. CDR3 nucleotide sequence: TGTGCTAGTGGTTTGCAACGACAGGGGCAAACTGAAGCTTTCTTT.

This chain joins TRBV24-1 and TRBJ2-3, with TRBD2 as a possible D gene (5 bases). The ends were cut back, 2 bases at V and 4 bases at J, with 9 bases in the middle. CDR1 is KGHDR and CDR2 is SFDVKD in the germline V gene. CDR3 length equals 14 residues. In DNA, the CDR3 is TGTGCCACCAGTGATTGGATAGCGTCAGATACGCAGTATTTT. The encoded protein is CATSDWIASDTQYF.

V usage is TRBV15 and J usage is TRBJ2-3, with 7 bases lining up with TRBD1. With 0 bases clipped from V and 7 bases from J, the junction kept 19 bases outside the gene matches. Germline V gene data show CDR1 as LNHNV and CDR2 as YYDKDF (reference sequence). The CDR3 has 19 residues. The CDR3 DNA follows: TGTGCCACCAGCAGAGATATTGGTCCTGACCAGGGGGAAATAAATACGCAGTATTTT. The encoded protein is CATSRDIGPDQGEINTQYF.

This chain joins TRBV19 and TRBJ1-5; possibly TRBD1 for D (5 bases). Germline CDR1 and CDR2: LNHDA and SQIVND (reference sequence). V gave up 7 bases and J gave up 0 bases, with 13 bases separating them. The CDR3 contains 15 residues. The CDR3 reads CASTERRGSNQPQHF. DNA for the CDR3: TGTGCCAGTACCGAACGGAGGGGTAGCAATCAGCCCCAGCATTTT.

The chain recombines TRBV3-1 (or the pseudogene TRBV3-2) with TRBJ1-6, with no clear D. The CDR3 has 16 amino acids. With 0 bases removed from V and 10 bases from J, the gap between germline ends came to 16 bases. Germline V lookup: CDR1 LGHDT, CDR2 YNNKEL (reference sequence). CDR3 sequence: CASSQEPRGGKSPLHF. The CDR3 DNA reads as TGTGCCAGCAGCCAAGAACCCCGGGGAGGAAAATCACCCCTCCACTTT.

The chain couples TRBV3-1 (or the pseudogene TRBV3-2) to TRBJ2-7, with a weak D call TRBD2 (5 bases). V was pared by 0 bases and J by 9 bases, with 9 bases between. Per germline, CDR1 LGHDT and CDR2 YNNKEL (reference sequence). The CDR3 length is 12 residues. The CDR3 loop is CASSQDGGGQYF. CDR3 nucleotides: TGTGCCAGCAGCCAAGATGGCGGAGGGCAGTACTTC.

The rearrangement joins TRBV19 to TRBJ1-2, with a tentative D call TRBD1 (5 bases). Germline V lookup: CDR1 LNHDA, CDR2 SQIVND (reference sequence). Trimming removed 8 bases at V and 5 bases at J, with 18 bases between. The CDR3 totals 14 residues. The CDR3, as DNA: TGTGCCAGTGAAACCCCCGGGACTAGATATGGCTACACCTTC. Residues: CASETPGTRYGYTF.

This chain connects TRBV6-5 to TRBJ2-7; 7 bases map to TRBD1. V lost 7 bases to trimming and J lost 2 bases; unmatched junction nucleotides: 8. Germline values: CDR1 MNHEY, CDR2 SVGAGI. This CDR3 has 14 residues. CDR3 region: CASNIRDRPYEQYF. The CDR3 DNA reads TGTGCCAGCAACATCCGGGACAGACCCTACGAGCAGTACTTC.

The chain employs TRBV9 and TRBJ2-3; no definite D call. The V gene's germline CDR1 is SGDLS and CDR2 YYNGEE. Trimming shortened V by 3 bases and J by 2 bases, and 7 bases separated the two germline ends. The CDR3 sequence is 13 residues long. In DNA, the CDR3 is TGTGCCAGCAGCGACATGGTCACAGATACGCAGTATTTT. The encoded protein is CASSDMVTDTQYF. Together with reference TRBV9 and TRBJ2-3, the CDR3 gives the full variable domain: DSGVTQTPKHLITATGQRVTLRCSPRSGDLSVYWYQQSLDQGLQFLIQYYNGEERAKGNILERFSAQQFPDLHSELNLSSLELGDSALYFCASSDMVTDTQYFGPGTRLTVL.

The sample holds one count of this clone. This rearrangement joins TRBV5-5 to TRBJ1-4; TRBD1 matches at 7 bases. The CDR3 length is 11 residues. Looked up from germline, CDR1 is SGHKS and CDR2 is YYEKEE (reference sequence). V shed 0 bases and J 13 bases; nucleotides not matched to a gene: 0. The CDR3 reads CASSLGQGLFF. The CDR3 DNA sequence: TGTGCCAGCAGCTTGGGACAGGGACTGTTTTTT.

This rearrangement joins TRBV12-3 or TRBV12-4 to TRBJ2-7; D is uncertain. The CDR3 covers 13 residues. With 6 bases removed from V and 2 bases from J, the gap between germline ends came to 11 bases. The CDR3 nucleotides are TGTGCCAGCAGACACAGAGCTGCCTACGAGCAGTACTTC. It yields the protein CASRHRAAYEQYF.

The chain is built from TRBV5-1 and TRBJ2-3, with 13 bases aligning to TRBD2. The trim removed 4 bases at V and 10 bases at J, leaving 12 bases unmatched. From germline, CDR1 is SGHRS and CDR2 YFSETQ. The CDR3 is made up of 16 amino acids. The CDR3 sequence is CASSPNTGTSGDPQYF. CDR3 bases: TGCGCCAGCAGCCCCAACACTGGGACTAGCGGGGACCCGCAGTATTTT. Full variable domain (outside the CDR3, taken from reference TRBV5-1 and TRBJ2-3): KAGVTQTPRYLIKTRGQQVTLSCSPISGHRSVSWYQQTPGQGLQFLFEYFSETQRNKGNFPGRFSGRQFSNSRSEMNVSTLELGDSALYLCASSPNTGTSGDPQYFGPGTRLTVL.

This clone came up once. This sequence joins TRBV7-9 and TRBJ2-5; D perhaps matches TRBD1 (6 bases). Germline lookup yields CDR1 SEHNR and CDR2 FQNEAQ (reference sequence). This CDR3 has 14 residues. V lost 3 bases and J 3 bases, leaving 11 bases between the germline ends. The CDR3 sequence: CASSLSYREETQYF. Written as DNA, the CDR3 is TGTGCCAGCAGCTTGTCTTACAGGGAAGAGACCCAGTACTTC.

To note about this clone: Other DNA sequences in the same sample also yield this CDR3. This sequence joins TRBV11-2 and TRBJ2-7; 9 positions match TRBD1. CDR3 length equals 16 residues. Per germline, CDR1 SGHAT and CDR2 FQNNGV. The V gene end was trimmed by 1 base and the J gene end by 1 base; junction bases not matched to a gene: 5. The CDR3 sequence: CASSLVGTGYSYEQYF. The CDR3, as DNA: TGTGCCAGCAGCTTAGTTGGGACAGGGTATTCCTACGAGCAGTACTTC. Drawing the rest from reference TRBV11-2 and TRBJ2-7, the complete variable domain is EAGVAQSPRYKIIEKRQSVAFWCNPISGHATLYWYQQILGQGPKLLIQFQNNGVVDDSQLPKDRFSAERLKGVDSTLKIQPAKLEDSAVYLCASSLVGTGYSYEQYFGPGTRLTVT.

This chain links TRBV7-2 with TRBJ2-2; 10 nucleotides agree with TRBD2. Germline values: CDR1 SGHTA, CDR2 FQGNSA. This CDR3 contains 16 residues. V was clipped by 1 base and J by 1 base; unmatched bases: 0. CDR3 protein: CASSLGLAGNTGELFF. In nucleotides, the CDR3 is TGTGCCAGCAGCTTAGGACTAGCGGGGAACACCGGGGAGCTGTTTTTT.

CDR3: CAAPRQNTGELFF. For the CDR3, the DNA is TGTGCCGCCCCCAGGCAGAACACCGGGGAGCTGTTTTTT. The rearrangement links TRBV6-6 to TRBJ2-2; D remains ambiguous. The ends were cut back, 11 bases at V and 1 base at J, with 11 bases in the middle. CDR1 is MNHNY and CDR2 is SVGAGI in the germline V gene (reference sequence). CDR3 size: 13 residues.

The genes are TRBV7-8 and TRBJ1-1; D is ambiguous. CDR3 size: 14 residues. Trimming pared 5 bases from V and 4 bases from J, leaving 14 bases between. Germline CDR1 SGHVS, CDR2 FQNEAQ. The CDR3 is CASSPRWATTEAFF. As DNA, the CDR3 is TGTGCCAGCAGCCCCCGTTGGGCGACCACTGAAGCTTTCTTT.

The chain carries TRBV19 and TRBJ1-4; TRBD1 matches at 7 bases. The CDR3 has 14 residues. V was pared by 6 bases and J by 4 bases, with 5 bases of the junction left unmatched. The germline CDR1 and CDR2 sequences are LNHDA and SQIVND (reference sequence). Here the CDR3 reads CASRIRDSNEKLFF. As DNA, the CDR3 is TGTGCCAGTAGGATCCGGGACAGTAATGAAAAACTGTTTTTT.